Below, 20 T cell receptor beta chains from the same sample are listed, as sequenced in a study of blood T cell repertoires in COVID-19. Libraries were prepared by immunoSEQ multiplex PCR; TCRdb keeps only in-frame clonotypes and omits some of them. The repertoire includes about 420,000 clones, approximately 90% of them detected once, and 0.7% to 0.85% sits in the top ten. The material sequenced was peripheral blood. The receptors were gathered from a man aged 18 to 35 with COVID-19, enrolled during active disease.

This rearrangement joins TRBV11-3 to TRBJ1-1; 8 bases align to TRBD1. After removal of 1 base from V and 4 bases from J, the junction contained 2 bases not matched to a gene. This CDR3 contains 14 residues. Germline V gene sequence: CDR1 SGHNT, CDR2 YENEEA. CDR3: CASSLAGGGTEAFF. The CDR3 region has the DNA TGTGCCAGCAGCTTAGCAGGGGGCGGCACTGAAGCTTTCTTT.

Comments on this clone: At one boundary the junction diverges from the germline segment, which might be a read error. The V call is TRBV29-1, the J call TRBJ1-5; 7 bases align to TRBD1. The CDR3 is made up of 13 amino acids. Germline CDR1 and CDR2: SQVTM and ANQGSEA. The CDR3, as DNA: TGCAGCGTTAAAGACAGGGAGGGGCAGCCCCAGCATTTT. Translation: CSVKDREGQPQHF.

Comments on this clone: This specimen includes other DNA sequences encoding the same CDR3. The chain joins TRBV12-3 or TRBV12-4 to TRBJ1-2; possible D gene TRBD1, 6 bases. V lost 3 bases and J lost 4, with 9 bases in between. The CDR3 is made up of 13 amino acids. The CDR3 sequence is CASSFGQSYGYTF. CDR3 nucleotides: TGTGCCAGCAGTTTCGGACAGAGCTATGGCTACACCTTC.

The V and J genes are TRBV6-5 and TRBJ2-7, with D perhaps TRBD2 (6 bases). This CDR3 is 14 amino acids long. Trimming shortened V by 5 bases and J by 6 bases, and 17 bases separated the two germline ends. CDR1 is MNHEY and CDR2 is SVGAGI in the germline V gene. The CDR3 region has the DNA TGTGCCAGCAGTCCGGACTACCCCAGGGCCGAGCAGTACTTC. It is translated as CASSPDYPRAEQYF.

This clone was detected once. The chain carries TRBV3-1 (or the pseudogene TRBV3-2) and TRBJ2-5; 13 nucleotides align to TRBD2. This CDR3 has 17 amino acids. V was pared by 3 bases and J by 4 bases, with 8 bases of the junction left unmatched. Germline CDR1 LGHDT, CDR2 YNNKEL (reference sequence). CDR3 sequence reads: CASSQAGLAGEGETQYF. In nucleotides, the CDR3 is TGTGCCAGCAGCCAGGCCGGACTAGCGGGAGAAGGAGAGACCCAGTACTTC.

Turning to this clone: The sample has other DNA sequences that encode this CDR3 too. The CDR3 coding sequence is TGTGCCAGTAGCTCACAGGGGACAGATACGCAGTATTTT. Translating gives CASSSQGTDTQYF. V is TRBV19 and J is TRBJ2-3; 7 nucleotides match TRBD1. CDR3 length: 13 amino acids. The ends lost 6 bases at V and 3 bases at J; junction bases unmatched: 3. In germline, CDR1 is LNHDA, CDR2 SQIVND (reference sequence).

This clone was counted many times. The rearrangement joins TRBV25-1 to TRBJ1-6; the D is unclear. Trimming took off 3 bases at V and 2 bases at J, with 8 bases between the two ends. This CDR3 contains 15 residues. Germline CDR1 reads MGHDK; CDR2 reads SYGVNS. CDR3 in amino acids: CASSDPGTYNSPLHF. The CDR3 nucleotides read TGTGCCAGCAGTGATCCGGGTACCTATAATTCACCCCTCCACTTT.

V and J are TRBV4-1 and TRBJ2-7, with TRBD2 as a possible D gene (6 bases). From germline, CDR1 is MGHRA and CDR2 YSYEKL. This CDR3 is built from 14 residues. V lost 1 base and J lost 2, with 9 bases in between. The CDR3 region has the DNA TGCGCCAGCAGCCAAGTAGGGACTCCCTACGAGCAGTACTTC. Amino acid sequence: CASSQVGTPYEQYF.

This chain uses TRBV2 with TRBJ2-3, with D maybe TRBD2 (6 bases). There are 14 residues in the CDR3. V was trimmed by 5 bases and J by 2 bases, leaving 11 bases between them. In germline, CDR1 is SNHLY, CDR2 FYNNEI. This CDR3 is CASSKDYSTDTQYF. The CDR3 DNA is TGTGCCAGCAGTAAGGACTATTCCACAGATACGCAGTATTTT.

The chain combines TRBV18 with TRBJ1-5; maybe TRBD1 (5 bases). CDR1 is KGHSH and CDR2 is LQKENI in the germline V gene. The CDR3 spans 17 residues. The V and J ends lost 3 bases and 5 bases respectively, with 20 bases between them. CDR3 nucleotide sequence: TGTGCCAGCTCACCCCCCCCAAACAGGTATGGCGATCAGCCCCAGCATTTT. Translated, it gives CASSPPPNRYGDQPQHF.

The chain employs TRBV2 and TRBJ1-2, with D maybe TRBD1 (6 bases). V was shortened by 6 bases and J by 1 base, with 9 bases between the two germline ends. The CDR3 has 13 amino acids. CDR1 is SNHLY, CDR2 FYNNEI, per germline. The CDR3 protein is CASRLQGNYGYTF. As DNA, the CDR3 is TGTGCCAGCAGACTACAGGGTAACTATGGCTACACCTTC.

The V and J genes are TRBV4-1 and TRBJ2-2; TRBD2 matches 8 bases. V shed 4 bases, J shed 2 bases, and the junction held 6 bases outside the gene matches. Germline CDR1 is MGHRA and CDR2 is YSYEKL. CDR3 length equals 16 residues. The CDR3 nucleotides read TGCGCCAGCAGCCCTGTCCGGGGGGGTAACACCGGGGAGCTGTTTTTT. It translates to CASSPVRGGNTGELFF.

This sequence joins TRBV5-4 and TRBJ2-7; 11 nucleotides match TRBD1. V gave up 0 bases and J gave up 3 bases; unmatched junction bases: 8. Germline V CDR1 and CDR2: SGHNT, YYREEE (reference sequence). This CDR3 spans 17 amino acids. CDR3 nucleotides: TGTGCCAGCAGCTTGGGCGGTTGGGGGACAGGGGGCTACGAGCAGTACTTC. Encoded protein: CASSLGGWGTGGYEQYF.

V gene TRBV19 combines with J gene TRBJ2-7, with D unclear. With 6 bases removed from V and 0 bases from J, the gap between germline ends came to 6 bases. The CDR3 runs to 12 residues. In germline, CDR1 is LNHDA, CDR2 SQIVND (reference sequence). The CDR3 DNA follows: TGTGCCAGTAGGGCCAGCTCCTACGAGCAGTACTTC. It translates to CASRASSYEQYF.

The chain recombines TRBV5-6 with TRBJ1-4; no clear D. The CDR3 loop spans 14 amino acids. V lost 2 bases, J lost 0 bases, and 5 bases lay in between. Germline CDR1 and CDR2: SGHDT and YYEEEE. CDR3 residues: CASSFEATNEKLFF. The CDR3 DNA is TGTGCCAGCAGCTTTGAGGCAACTAATGAAAAACTGTTTTTT.

The chain has TRBV19 and TRBJ2-7; TRBD1 aligns across 8 bases. This CDR3 has 11 amino acids. CDR1 LNHDA and CDR2 SQIVND come from the germline V gene (reference sequence). The junction had 0 bases not matched to a gene; V was cut back by 8 bases and J by 3 bases. CDR3 protein: CASGQGYEQYF. The CDR3 nucleotides read TGTGCCAGTGGACAGGGCTACGAGCAGTACTTC. The full variable domain, with the rest looked up from reference TRBV19 and TRBJ2-7, is DGGITQSPKYLFRKEGQNVTLSCEQNLNHDAMYWYRQDPGQGLRLIYYSQIVNDFQKGDIAEGYSVSREKKESFPLTVTSAQKNPTAFYLCASGQGYEQYFGPGTRLTVT.

The chain uses TRBV7-3 and TRBJ2-1; 11 nucleotides line up with TRBD2. CDR3 length: 14 residues. Per germline, CDR1 SGHTA and CDR2 FQGTGA. V lost 4 bases to trimming and J lost 9 bases; unmatched junction nucleotides: 5. The CDR3 region is CASSSTGTSGEQFF. CDR3 DNA: TGTGCCAGCAGCTCCACCGGGACTAGCGGTGAGCAGTTCTTC. Together with reference TRBV7-3 and TRBJ2-1, the CDR3 gives the full variable domain: GAGVSQTPSNKVTEKGKYVELRCDPISGHTALYWYRQSLGQGPEFLIYFQGTGAADDSGLPNDRFFAVRPEGSVSTLKIQRTERGDSAVYLCASSSTGTSGEQFFGPGTRLTVL.

The chain links TRBV12-3 or TRBV12-4 to TRBJ2-5, with a weak D call TRBD1 (5 bases). Between the trimmed V and J ends, which lost 4 bases and 3 bases, there was a span of 9 bases. There are 13 residues in the CDR3. This CDR3 reads CASSYLGEETQYF. The CDR3 nucleotides read TGTGCCAGCAGTTATCTAGGGGAAGAGACCCAGTACTTC.

V usage is TRBV5-1 and J usage is TRBJ2-1, with TRBD1 matching over 12 bases. The CDR3 sequence is 15 residues long. The V gene's germline CDR1 is SGHRS and CDR2 YFSETQ. The ends lost 4 bases at V and 7 bases at J; junction bases unmatched: 6. Here the CDR3 DNA reads TGCGCCAGCAGCGTTGGGACAGGGGGCTTGAATGAGCAGTTCTTC. It specifies CASSVGTGGLNEQFF.

The chain recombines TRBV10-1 with TRBJ2-1; perhaps TRBD1 as D (6 bases). The length of the CDR3 is 16 residues. CDR1 is WNHNN, CDR2 SYGVQD, per germline (reference sequence). Trimming left V 2 bases short and J 0 bases short, with 11 bases between. The CDR3 loop is CASSEGGLSSYNEQFF. The CDR3 DNA reads TGCGCCAGCAGTGAGGGGGGCTTGAGCTCCTACAATGAGCAGTTCTTC.